These 13 T cell receptor beta chains share one sample of origin, sequenced in a study of T cells in Graves' hyperthyroidism and ophthalmopathy. Authors of the study amplified TCR beta CDR3 regions from RNA transcripts. With the HTBI primer set, the TCR CDR3 went through a first round of RT-PCR. MiXCR was run by TCRdb on the multiplex PCR reads, yielding one entry per CDR3 protein. Among fewer than 500,000 distinct CDR3 sequences, roughly 15% were seen once, and the ten largest hold around a fifth. The sequencing sample was made of blood. These TCRs come from a woman under 40 with Graves' ophthalmopathy.

This clonotype has at least ten counts. The chain recombines TRBV20-1 with TRBJ2-1; 7 positions agree with TRBD1. The V gene end was trimmed by 0 bases and the J gene end by 4 bases; junction bases not matched to a gene: 3. CDR3 length: 14 residues. CDR1 is DFQATT and CDR2 is SNEGSKA in the germline V gene (reference sequence). CDR3 sequence: CSARDRDSYNEQFF. The CDR3 DNA follows: TGCAGTGCTAGAGATCGGGACAGTTACAATGAGCAGTTCTTC.

In its sample, this clonotype was seen many times. This chain uses TRBV7-6 with TRBJ2-7; D might be TRBD1 (7 bases). The CDR3 has 15 amino acids. V shed 2 bases and J shed 7 bases, with 18 bases lying between them. The germline V gene encodes CDR1 SGHVS and CDR2 FNYEAQ. The CDR3 bases are TGTGCCAGCAGCTTAAGCTCTGGCAGGGGGGCTGAGCAGTACTTC. Its translation is CASSLSSGRGAEQYF.

This clonotype was picked up many times. The V gene is TRBV10-3, the J gene TRBJ1-1; 8 bases map to TRBD1. The CDR3 extends over 16 amino acids. V shed 6 bases and J 1 base; nucleotides not matched to a gene: 10. Germline CDR1 reads ENHRY; CDR2 reads SYGVKD. The CDR3 reads CAISKRIQGGNTEAFF. The DNA of the CDR3 is TGTGCCATCAGCAAGAGGATACAGGGGGGGAACACTGAAGCTTTCTTT.

This clonotype was observed at least ten times. The chain links TRBV5-1 to TRBJ1-1; D is uncertain. The CDR3 consists of 16 residues. Germline-derived CDR1 and CDR2 are SGHRS and YFSETQ. Trimming took off 1 base at V and 5 bases at J, with 18 bases between the two ends. The CDR3, as DNA: TGCGCCAGCAGCTTGTTTTCTGGTTTTAGAAAAACTGAAGCTTTCTTT. Residues: CASSLFSGFRKTEAFF.

This clonotype was counted many times. The chain couples TRBV5-1 to TRBJ2-2; TRBD1 aligns across 9 bases. Germline V gene sequence: CDR1 SGHRS, CDR2 YFSETQ. V lost 4 bases, J lost 7 bases, and 11 bases stayed unmatched. The CDR3 extends over 16 amino acids. As DNA, the CDR3 is TGCGCCAGCAGCATCCTACAGGGGGCACGGATCGGGGAGCTGTTTTTT. Translating it yields CASSILQGARIGELFF.

This clonotype was seen at least ten times. The rearrangement uses TRBV6-1 and TRBJ1-2; D possibly corresponds to TRBD1 (5 bases). This CDR3 has 14 amino acids. Per the germline V gene, CDR1 is MNHNS and CDR2 is SASEGT. Trimming cost V 7 bases and J 0 bases, with 12 bases left between them. CDR3: CASIRRGANYGYTF. DNA for the CDR3: TGTGCCAGCATTCGTCGGGGGGCTAACTATGGCTACACCTTC.

The table lists this clonotype with a few counts. The V call is TRBV19, the J call TRBJ1-1, with TRBD1 identical over 10 bases. V gave up 7 bases and J gave up 4 bases; unmatched junction bases: 12. This CDR3 spans 16 amino acids. Germline V gene lookup returns CDR1 LNHDA and CDR2 SQIVND (reference sequence). The CDR3 loop is CASNTPLTGGSTEAFF. The CDR3 nucleotides are TGTGCCAGTAACACCCCCTTGACAGGGGGCAGCACTGAAGCTTTCTTT.

This clonotype was seen a handful of times. This chain connects TRBV24-1 to TRBJ1-5; D is unclear. CDR3 size: 12 residues. Per the germline V gene, CDR1 is KGHDR and CDR2 is SFDVKD. With 6 bases removed from V and 3 bases from J, the gap between germline ends came to 5 bases. The CDR3 spells CATSTTNQPQHF. Here the CDR3 DNA reads TGTGCCACCAGTACAACCAATCAGCCCCAGCATTTT.

CDR3 loop: CSVDQQGSSYEQYF. CDR3 coding DNA: TGCAGCGTTGATCAGCAGGGCTCCTCCTACGAGCAGTACTTC. The chain uses TRBV29-1 and TRBJ2-7, with D perhaps TRBD1 (5 bases). Looked up from germline, CDR1 is SQVTM and CDR2 is ANQGSEA. V gave up 3 bases and J gave up 0 bases, with 12 bases separating them. The CDR3 spans 14 residues.

There are a few counts of this clonotype. The rearrangement uses TRBV2 and TRBJ2-3; D may be TRBD2 (5 bases). This CDR3 contains 13 residues. Germline assignment: CDR1 SNHLY and CDR2 FYNNEI. The ends were cut back, 7 bases at V and 2 bases at J, with 10 bases in the middle. CDR3 residues: CASMGRITDTQYF. The DNA for the CDR3 is TGTGCCAGCATGGGGAGAATCACAGATACGCAGTATTTT.

A note on this clonotype: Given a much more abundant clone one base away, this may be a read error. The V gene is TRBV28, the J gene TRBJ1-3, with D unclear. This CDR3 region has 17 residues. Germline V gives CDR1 MDHEN, CDR2 SYDVKM. The CDR3 coding sequence is TGTGCCAGCACCTTAACCATCTCCTCCGCCTCTGGAAGCACCATATATTTT. Amino acid sequence: CASTLTISSASGSTIYF.

The chain couples TRBV6-1 to TRBJ2-7, with no clear D. CDR3 length: 15 amino acids. Germline CDR1 reads MNHNS; CDR2 reads SASEGT. V lost 6 bases to trimming and J lost 2 bases, with 17 bases between them. DNA for the CDR3: TGTGCCAGCAGCTACGACATGGGGAACACCTACGAGCAGTACTTC. Translated: CASSYDMGNTYEQYF.

This clonotype showed up many times. CDR3 sequence (DNA): TGTGCCAGCAGCCAAGATTTTGAGGGGCATCAGCCCCAGCATTTT. Its translation: CASSQDFEGHQPQHF. The chain has TRBV3-1 and TRBJ1-5; D may be TRBD1 (5 bases). V dropped 0 bases and J dropped 5 bases, with 11 bases sitting between them. Germline values: CDR1 LGHDT, CDR2 YNNKEL (reference sequence). The CDR3 has 15 amino acids.